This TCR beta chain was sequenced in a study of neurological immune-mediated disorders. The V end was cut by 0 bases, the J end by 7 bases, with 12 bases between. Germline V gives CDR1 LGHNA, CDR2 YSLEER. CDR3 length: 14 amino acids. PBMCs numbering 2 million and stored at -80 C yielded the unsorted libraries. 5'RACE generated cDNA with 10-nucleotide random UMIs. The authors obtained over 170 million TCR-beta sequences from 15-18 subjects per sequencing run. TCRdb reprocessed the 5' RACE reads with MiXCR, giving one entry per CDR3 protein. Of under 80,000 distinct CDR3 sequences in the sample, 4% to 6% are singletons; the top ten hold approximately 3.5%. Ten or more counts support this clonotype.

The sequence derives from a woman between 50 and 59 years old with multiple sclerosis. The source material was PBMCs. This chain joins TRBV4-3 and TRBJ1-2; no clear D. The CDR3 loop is CASSQDAGSSGYTF. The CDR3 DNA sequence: TGCGCCAGCAGCCAAGATGCGGGATCAAGTGGCTACACCTTC.